These T cell receptor beta chains were read from a single sample in a study of T cell repertoires in cytomegalovirus infection. TCRdb re-called the reads with MiXCR, one entry per CDR3 protein. This repertoire shows 250,000 or so distinct CDR3 sequences, approximately 15% found once; its top ten account for roughly half. The sequenced sample was CD8+ T cells from PBMCs. These receptors all come from a human donor in good health (CMV status not recorded). Some clones in this sample may be carry-over from other donors' samples. The CDR3 runs from the conserved cysteine through the conserved F or W. A D gene is named only where the DNA matches it firmly. Only part of the rows carry a size: once, few, many, or a class if the clone is expanded.

TRBJ2-2	TRBD1	TRBV7-3	many	CASSLTGGSGELFF	TGTGCCAGCAGCCTCACAGGGGGCAGCGGGGAGCTGTTTTTT
TRBJ2-3	TRBD1	TRBV7-8	many	CASSHNRDRYTDTQYF	TGTGCCAGCAGCCACAATAGGGACAGATACACAGATACGCAGTATTTT
TRBJ2-7	.	TRBV4-2	many	CASSQESPLYEQYF	TGTGCCAGCAGCCAAGAGAGCCCCCTCTACGAGCAGTACTTC
TRBJ2-1	.	TRBV11-2	few	CASSYEGGGGDEQFF	TGTGCCAGCAGCTACGAAGGAGGAGGGGGCGATGAGCAGTTCTTC
TRBJ2-4	TRBD1	TRBV20-1	few	CSARDKGAIDPKNIQYF	TGCAGTGCTAGAGATAAGGGGGCGATCGACCCCAAAAACATTCAGTACTTC
TRBJ1-4	.	TRBV7-2	many	CASSFSGFGEKLFF	TGTGCCAGCAGCTTCTCGGGGTTTGGTGAAAAACTGTTTTTT
TRBJ2-3	TRBD2	TRBV7-8	many	CASSRPSGGADTQYF	TGTGCCAGCAGCAGACCTAGCGGGGGAGCAGATACGCAGTATTTT
TRBJ1-1	.	TRBV7-9	many	CASSLADDRQSEAFF	TGTGCCAGCAGCTTAGCCGACGACAGGCAGTCTGAAGCTTTCTTT
TRBJ2-7	.	TRBV11-2	.	CASSFSGMDYEQYF	TGTGCCAGCAGCTTCTCCGGGATGGACTACGAGCAGTACTTC
TRBJ2-1	.	TRBV29-1	.	CSSKGGVTYNEQFF	TGCAGCTCAAAGGGGGGGGTCACCTACAATGAGCAGTTCTTC
TRBJ1-4	.	TRBV11-2	.	CASSMTEKLFF	TGTGCCAGCAGTATGACCGAAAAACTGTTTTTT
TRBJ1-1	TRBD1	TRBV7-9	.	CASSSTGERAEAFF	TGTGCCAGCAGCTCCACAGGGGAGCGGGCTGAAGCTTTCTTT
TRBJ2-7	TRBD2	TRBV20-1	few	CSASPLAGALSYEQYF	TGCAGTGCTAGCCCCCTAGCGGGGGCCCTATCCTACGAGCAGTACTTC
TRBJ1-2	TRBD1	TRBV27	few	CASSLSQQGYYGYTF	TGTGCCAGCAGTTTATCACAACAGGGGTACTATGGCTACACCTTC
TRBJ1-2	.	TRBV10-3	.	CAISATYGYTF	TGTGCCATCAGTGCTACCTATGGCTACACCTTC
TRBJ1-2	.	TRBV2	.	CASSEALGGWHYGYTF	TGTGCCAGCAGTGAAGCGCTTGGGGGCTGGCACTATGGCTACACCTTC
TRBJ2-5	.	TRBV7-3	many	CASSSLAEETQYF	TGTGCCAGCAGCTCCCTAGCTGAAGAGACCCAGTACTTC
TRBJ1-5	.	TRBV6-1	few	CANSTQDRISNQPQHF	TGTGCCAACAGTACCCAGGACAGAATAAGCAATCAGCCCCAGCATTTT
TRBJ2-3	.	TRBV6-5	.	CASRRTVETEVSTDTQYF	TGTGCCAGCAGGAGGACGGTTGAAACTGAGGTTAGCACAGATACGCAGTATTTT
TRBJ1-2	.	TRBV7-8	many	CASSLAQNYGYTF	TGTGCCAGCAGCTTAGCTCAGAACTATGGCTACACCTTC
TRBJ1-2	.	TRBV5-6	.	CASSLTGETQGYTF	TGTGCCAGCAGCTTGACAGGAGAAACCCAAGGCTACACCTTC
TRBJ1-1	TRBD1	TRBV2	.	CASSRYRDRGIRDTEAFF	TGTGCCAGCAGCCGCTACCGGGACAGGGGGATTCGGGACACTGAAGCTTTCTTT
TRBJ2-1	TRBD1	TRBV5-1	.	CASSSGQGIFDEQFF	TGCGCCAGCAGCTCCGGACAGGGGATATTTGATGAGCAGTTCTTC
TRBJ1-2	TRBD1	TRBV6-5	.	CASTQGGTGIYRNYGYTF	TGTGCCAGCACCCAGGGTGGGACAGGGATTTACCGTAACTATGGCTACACCTTC
TRBJ1-1	TRBD1	TRBV10-2	few	CASRETGADTEAFF	TGCGCCAGCAGAGAGACAGGGGCGGACACTGAAGCTTTCTTT
TRBJ2-7	.	TRBV4-1	many	CASSQDMSSYEQYF	TGCGCCAGCAGCCAAGATATGAGCTCCTACGAGCAGTACTTC
TRBJ1-1	.	TRBV7-9	few	CASSLQGGVEAFF	TGTGCCAGCAGCTTACAGGGCGGGGTTGAAGCTTTCTTT
TRBJ2-1	TRBD1	TRBV12-3/TRBV12-4	.	CASTYGIIGTGGQDEQFF	TGTGCCAGCACCTACGGTATCATCGGGACAGGGGGTCAGGATGAGCAGTTCTTC
TRBJ1-2	.	TRBV7-2	many	CASSLYAEYYGYTF	TGTGCCAGCAGCTTATATGCGGAATACTATGGCTACACCTTC
TRBJ2-1	TRBD2	TRBV7-8	many	CASSPGGGAWEQFF	TGTGCCAGCAGCCCCGGGGGGGGGGCGTGGGAGCAGTTCTTC
TRBJ2-7	.	TRBV7-8	many	CASSGGDEQYF	TGTGCCAGCAGCGGAGGGGATGAGCAGTACTTC
TRBJ2-7	.	TRBV4-3	.	CASSHSPAGALYEQYF	TGCGCCAGCAGCCATAGCCCCGCCGGGGCCTTATACGAGCAGTACTTC
TRBJ2-7	.	TRBV4-1	few	CASSQDSFFRQADYEQYF	TGCGCCAGCAGCCAAGACTCCTTCTTCCGACAGGCAGATTACGAGCAGTACTTC
TRBJ1-1	.	TRBV3-1	few	CASSQDQGWSLNTEAFF	TGTGCCAGCAGCCAAGACCAGGGTTGGTCCTTGAACACTGAAGCTTTCTTT
TRBJ1-1	.	TRBV14	many	CASSLPGRNTEAFF	TGTGCCAGCAGTCTCCCCGGCAGGAACACTGAAGCTTTCTTT
TRBJ2-7	.	TRBV11-2	few	CASSWRQAYEQYF	TGTGCCAGCAGCTGGAGACAGGCCTACGAGCAGTACTTC
TRBJ1-2	TRBD1	TRBV7-8	many	CASSLGTEYGYTF	TGTGCCAGCAGCCTCGGGACAGAATATGGCTACACCTTC
TRBJ2-1	.	TRBV4-1	.	CASSQGELSYNEQFF	TGCGCCAGCAGCCAAGGCGAGCTGTCCTACAATGAGCAGTTCTTC
TRBJ1-4	TRBD1	TRBV19	few	CASSKPWTGIGEKLFF	TGTGCCAGTAGTAAACCCTGGACAGGGATAGGTGAAAAACTGTTTTTT
TRBJ1-1	.	TRBV2	.	CASSRGKNTEAFF	TGTGCCAGCAGCAGGGGTAAGAACACTGAAGCTTTCTTT
TRBJ1-1	.	TRBV15	few	CATSRGLRVLNTEAFF	TGTGCCACCAGCAGAGGCCTTAGGGTTCTGAACACTGAAGCTTTCTTT
TRBJ2-7	.	TRBV7-9	.	CASSPGSLRVYEQYF	TGTGCCAGCAGCCCCGGGTCGCTCAGGGTCTACGAGCAGTACTTC
TRBJ1-6	.	TRBV6-6	many	CASSYRPFNSPLHF	TGTGCCAGCAGTTACCGCCCTTTTAATTCACCCCTCCACTTT
TRBJ1-5	.	TRBV6-2/TRBV6-3	many	CASNFGGNQPQHF	TGTGCCAGCAATTTCGGGGGAAATCAGCCCCAGCATTTT
TRBJ2-7	TRBD1	TRBV20-1	few	CSARFHRGSDEQYF	TGCAGTGCGAGGTTCCACAGGGGAAGTGACGAGCAGTACTTC
TRBJ1-5	.	TRBV4-2	few	CASSQDYISNQPQHF	TGTGCCAGCAGCCAAGATTACATTAGCAATCAGCCCCAGCATTTT
TRBJ1-2	TRBD1	TRBV6-2/TRBV6-3	few	CASQSPGTGGAEGYTF	TGTGCCAGCCAAAGCCCCGGGACAGGGGGCGCCGAGGGCTACACCTTC
TRBJ2-1	.	TRBV6-2/TRBV6-3	many	CASSYSISSSYNEQFF	TGTGCCAGCAGTTACTCGATAAGTAGCTCCTACAATGAGCAGTTCTTC
TRBJ2-2	.	TRBV7-3	.	CASSPSLTGELFF	TGTGCCAGCAGCCCCAGCCTCACCGGGGAGCTGTTTTTT
TRBJ1-5	.	TRBV12-3/TRBV12-4	many	CASSPNNQPQHF	TGTGCCAGCAGCCCAAACAATCAGCCCCAGCATTTT
TRBJ1-2	.	TRBV4-1	few	CASSQPAGAWDGYTF	TGCGCCAGCAGCCAACCGGCAGGGGCCTGGGATGGCTACACCTTC
TRBJ2-1	TRBD2	TRBV3-1	.	CASSQEGTSGGHPLYEQFF	TGTGCCAGCAGCCAAGAAGGGACTAGCGGGGGGCATCCTCTCTATGAGCAGTTCTTC
TRBJ1-2	.	TRBV5-1	.	CASSSEEDGYGYTF	TGCGCCAGCAGCTCCGAAGAGGACGGCTATGGCTACACCTTC
TRBJ2-5	.	TRBV28	.	CASSALGGVLQETQYF	TGTGCCAGCAGTGCGCTTGGCGGGGTCTTGCAGGAGACCCAGTACTTC
TRBJ2-1	.	TRBV7-2	many	CASSFRVANEQFF	TGTGCCAGCAGCTTCAGGGTTGCTAATGAGCAGTTCTTC